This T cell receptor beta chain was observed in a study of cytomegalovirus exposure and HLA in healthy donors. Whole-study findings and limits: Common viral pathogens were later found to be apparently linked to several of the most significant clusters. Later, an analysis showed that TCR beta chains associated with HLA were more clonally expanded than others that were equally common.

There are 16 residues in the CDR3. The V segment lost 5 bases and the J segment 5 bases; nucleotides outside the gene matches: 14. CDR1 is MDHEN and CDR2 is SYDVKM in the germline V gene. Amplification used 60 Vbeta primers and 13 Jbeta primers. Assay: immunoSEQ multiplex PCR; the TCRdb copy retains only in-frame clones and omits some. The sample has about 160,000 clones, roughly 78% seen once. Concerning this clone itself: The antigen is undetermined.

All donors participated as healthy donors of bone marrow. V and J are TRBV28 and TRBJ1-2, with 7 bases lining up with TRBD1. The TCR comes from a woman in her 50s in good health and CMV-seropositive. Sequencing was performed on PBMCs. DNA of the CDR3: TGTGCCAGCAGTCCTTCCCTAGGCAGGGGGTCATATGGCTACACCTTC. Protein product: CASSPSLGRGSYGYTF.